Listed here are 26 T cell receptor beta chains from one sample, sequenced in a study of shared clonotypes between healthy human individuals. Libraries were prepared by immunoSEQ multiplex PCR; TCRdb keeps only in-frame clonotypes and omits some of them. The sample includes 450,000 to 600,000 clones, approximately 85% of them seen just once. The source material was PBMCs. The receptor source for this set is a middle-aged woman in good health. Some clones in this sample may be carry-over from other donors' samples.

The chain recombines TRBV29-1 with TRBJ2-3; 10 positions match TRBD1. Losses at the gene ends were 2 bases for V and 6 bases for J; bases not matched to a gene: 5. The CDR3 is 14 residues long. Germline values: CDR1 SQVTM, CDR2 ANQGSEA. The CDR3 is CSVEPGQGFDTQYF. DNA of the CDR3: TGCAGCGTTGAACCGGGACAGGGGTTTGATACGCAGTATTTT.

V and J are TRBV10-3 and TRBJ2-3, with D perhaps TRBD1 (6 bases). The germline V gene encodes CDR1 ENHRY and CDR2 SYGVKD. With 7 bases removed from V and 1 base from J, the gap between germline ends came to 12 bases. The CDR3 length is 14 residues. CDR3 residues: CAITRDTGTDTQYF. For the CDR3, the DNA is TGTGCCATCACCCGGGACACGGGCACAGATACGCAGTATTTT.

The gene calls are TRBV12-5 and TRBJ1-1; 7 bases are a match to TRBD1. Losses at the gene ends were 0 bases for V and 2 bases for J; bases not matched to a gene: 15. CDR3 size: 19 residues. Germline CDR1 and CDR2: LGHNT and FRNRAP. This chain's CDR3 is CASGLVLDFGTEINTEAFF. The CDR3 coding sequence is TGTGCTAGTGGTTTGGTACTTGATTTTGGGACAGAGATAAACACTGAAGCTTTCTTT.

V is TRBV18 and J is TRBJ2-1; 11 nucleotides align to TRBD2. This CDR3 contains 18 residues. J lost 6 bases, V lost 3 bases, and 13 bases had no gene match. Per the germline V gene, CDR1 is KGHSH and CDR2 is LQKENI. This CDR3 reads CASSPNTSGSRRGNEQFF. The CDR3 bases are TGTGCCAGCTCACCTAATACTAGCGGGAGCCGTAGGGGCAATGAGCAGTTCTTC. Filled out from reference TRBV18 and TRBJ2-1, the complete variable domain reads NAGVMQNPRHLVRRRGQEARLRCSPMKGHSHVYWYRQLPEEGLKFMVYLQKENIIDESGMPKERFSAEFPKEGPSILRIQQVVRGDSAAYFCASSPNTSGSRRGNEQFFGPGTRLTVL.

V is TRBV4-2 and J is TRBJ2-2, with D perhaps matching TRBD2 (7 bases). This CDR3 has 21 residues. Germline V gives CDR1 LGHNA, CDR2 YNFKEQ. V lost 0 bases and J lost 0, with 23 bases in between. CDR3 in DNA: TGTGCCAGCAGCCAAGACCCAGTTTGGGGAGGGGGAGATCCGAACACCGGGGAGCTGTTTTTT. Protein product: CASSQDPVWGGGDPNTGELFF.

Comment on this clone: Its ends do not fully match the called genes, so a read error is possible. The chain carries TRBV25-1 and TRBJ2-7; tentative D call: TRBD2 (5 bases). There are 15 residues in the CDR3. CDR1 and CDR2 from the germline V gene are MGHDK and SYGVNS. The CDR3 loop is CAGSPGVRGSYEQYF. CDR3 DNA: TGTGCCGGCAGTCCCGGAGTCCGGGGTTCCTACGAGCAGTACTTC.

Written as DNA, the CDR3 is TGTGCCATCAGTGAGTCAGGACAGGGGGCGGTTGCGTCCCAGCATTTT. Amino acids: CAISESGQGAVASQHF. This chain links TRBV10-3 with TRBJ1-5; 11 positions match TRBD1. V dropped 0 bases and J dropped 11; count of bases not matched to a gene: 9. Germline CDR1 is ENHRY and CDR2 is SYGVKD. The CDR3 contains 16 residues.

The rearrangement links TRBV14 to TRBJ2-7; D is uncertain. Per the germline V gene, CDR1 is SGHDN and CDR2 is FVKESK. CDR3 length: 15 residues. The V end was cut by 5 bases, the J end by 3 bases, with 17 bases between. The CDR3 nucleotides read TGTGCCAGCAGCTTTCGGGCCCTTAGCCTCTACGAGCAGTACTTC. Its protein product is CASSFRALSLYEQYF.

This CDR3 is CASSKAPGQVPGELFF. The DNA of the CDR3 is TGTGCCAGCAGCAAAGCCCCGGGACAGGTTCCCGGGGAGCTGTTTTTT. The chain carries TRBV9 and TRBJ2-2; 8 bases are shared with TRBD1. V lost 4 bases and J lost 6; bases outside the gene matches: 11. This CDR3 has 16 residues. Germline loops: CDR1 SGDLS, CDR2 YYNGEE.

This chain links TRBV27 with TRBJ2-1, with a weak D call TRBD2 (6 bases). In germline, CDR1 is MNHEY, CDR2 SMNVEV (reference sequence). V was trimmed by 4 bases and J by 13 bases, leaving 11 bases between them. This CDR3 has 11 amino acids. The CDR3 DNA reads as TGTGCCAGCAGTTCAACTAGCTTACAGTTCTTC. Residues: CASSSTSLQFF.

The V gene is TRBV18, the J gene TRBJ1-2; D call uncertain. The V gene's germline CDR1 is KGHSH and CDR2 LQKENI. V lost 2 bases and J lost 3, with 10 bases in between. The CDR3 has 14 residues. This chain's CDR3 is CASSPRSGDYGYTF. CDR3 sequence (DNA): TGTGCCAGCTCACCAAGGTCGGGCGACTATGGCTACACCTTC.

The sample holds one count of this clone. This rearrangement joins TRBV19 to TRBJ2-1; D not resolved. Trimming left V 2 bases short and J 4 bases short, with 9 bases between. Germline CDR1 reads LNHDA; CDR2 reads SQIVND (reference sequence). The CDR3 extends over 14 amino acids. The CDR3 here is CASSISRRYNEQFF. CDR3 nucleotides: TGTGCCAGTAGTATATCCAGGCGTTACAATGAGCAGTTCTTC.

The chain uses TRBV18 and TRBJ2-3; maybe TRBD2 (6 bases). The CDR3 totals 16 residues. V lost 3 bases, J lost 4 bases, and 17 bases lay in between. The germline V gene has CDR1 KGHSH and CDR2 LQKENI. CDR3 loop: CASSPQAGSHPDTQYF. CDR3 DNA: TGTGCCAGCTCACCTCAGGCGGGGTCCCATCCAGATACGCAGTATTTT.

The gene calls are TRBV5-1 and TRBJ1-6; the D is unclear. V was shortened by 0 bases and J by 5 bases, with 9 bases between the two germline ends. The length of the CDR3 is 15 residues. Per germline, CDR1 SGHRS and CDR2 YFSETQ. CDR3 in amino acids: CASSLEGRDNSPLHF. For the CDR3, the DNA is TGCGCCAGCAGCTTGGAAGGGAGGGATAATTCACCCCTCCACTTT.

The chain has TRBV28 and TRBJ2-7, with 9 nucleotides matching TRBD1. The CDR3 covers 14 residues. Per the germline V gene, CDR1 is MDHEN and CDR2 is SYDVKM. The V gene end was trimmed by 6 bases and the J gene end by 4 bases; junction bases not matched to a gene: 7. DNA for the CDR3: TGTGCCAGCAGACCCGGGACAGGGCTGTACGAGCAGTACTTC. It translates to CASRPGTGLYEQYF. The full variable domain, its missing parts supplied by reference TRBV28 and TRBJ2-7, is DVKVTQSSRYLVKRTGEKVFLECVQDMDHENMFWYRQDPGLGLRLIYFSYDVKMKEKGDIPEGYSVSREKKERFSLILESASTNQTSMYLCASRPGTGLYEQYFGPGTRLTVT.

This clone was seen many times. The genes are TRBV10-2 and TRBJ1-1; D possibly corresponds to TRBD1 (5 bases). This CDR3 has 17 amino acids. The germline V gene encodes CDR1 WSHSY and CDR2 SAAADI. Trimming cost V 0 bases and J 0 bases, with 14 bases left between them. This chain's CDR3 is CASSESVWGTLNTEAFF. The CDR3 nucleotides read TGCGCCAGCAGTGAGTCCGTTTGGGGCACTTTGAACACTGAAGCTTTCTTT.

Comments on this clone: Other DNA sequences in the same sample also yield this CDR3. This rearrangement joins TRBV10-3 to TRBJ2-3; D is unresolved. V was clipped by 0 bases and J by 6 bases, with 4 bases between them. CDR3 length: 12 residues. CDR1 is ENHRY and CDR2 is SYGVKD in the germline V gene. DNA for the CDR3: TGTGCCATCAGTGAGTCGACGGATACGCAGTATTTT. Protein: CAISESTDTQYF.

V usage is TRBV27 and J usage is TRBJ1-1, with 8 positions matching TRBD1. Germline V lookup: CDR1 MNHEY, CDR2 SMNVEV (reference sequence). The CDR3 consists of 13 residues. With 3 bases clipped from V and 8 bases from J, the junction kept 5 bases outside the gene matches. This CDR3 is CASSFLGQGEAFF. CDR3 nucleotides: TGTGCCAGCAGTTTTTTAGGACAGGGAGAAGCTTTCTTT.

The V gene is TRBV9, the J gene TRBJ2-7, with D uncertain. CDR3 size: 13 residues. Germline V gene data show CDR1 as SGDLS and CDR2 as YYNGEE. Trimming took off 3 bases at V and 6 bases at J, with 13 bases between the two ends. The CDR3 region is CASSAGFGREQYF. The CDR3 DNA reads TGTGCCAGCAGCGCCGGATTCGGGCGCGAGCAGTACTTC.

The chain carries TRBV5-4 and TRBJ2-7, with 11 bases matching TRBD2. The CDR3 extends over 17 amino acids. Trimming took 4 bases from V and 3 from J; bases not matched to a gene: 12. Germline assignment: CDR1 SGHNT and CDR2 YYREEE (reference sequence). The DNA of the CDR3 is TGTGCCAGCAGCCCCAGGAGCCCAACTAGCGGGAGCTACGAGCAGTACTTC. It is translated as CASSPRSPTSGSYEQYF.

V gene TRBV4-2 combines with J gene TRBJ2-3, with TRBD2 identical over 8 bases. The germline V gene has CDR1 LGHNA and CDR2 YNFKEQ. V shed 1 base, J shed 5 bases, and the junction held 8 bases outside the gene matches. The CDR3 is 16 amino acids. This chain's CDR3 is CASSQVGREVKDTQYF. CDR3 bases: TGTGCCAGCAGCCAAGTTGGGCGGGAGGTTAAAGATACGCAGTATTTT.

The rearrangement links TRBV7-2 to TRBJ2-5; D uncertain. Germline loops: CDR1 SGHTA, CDR2 FQGNSA. V was clipped by 1 base and J by 5 bases, with 14 bases between them. This CDR3 is 15 amino acids long. CDR3 DNA: TGTGCCAGCAGCTTAGTCGGCGAGGCCTACGAGACCCAGTACTTC. Translation gives CASSLVGEAYETQYF.

Of note for this clone: The same CDR3 also results from other DNA sequences found in this sample. This chain connects TRBV2 to TRBJ2-3; D unresolved. Germline CDR1 reads SNHLY; CDR2 reads FYNNEI. The V end was cut by 5 bases, the J end by 3 bases, with 3 bases between. CDR3 length: 11 amino acids. The chain's CDR3 is CASSLTDTQYF. DNA for the CDR3: TGTGCCAGCAGTCTGACAGATACGCAGTATTTT.

Here the CDR3 reads CASTRGLAGDADTQYF. The CDR3 DNA sequence: TGCGCCAGCACACGAGGACTAGCGGGAGATGCAGATACGCAGTATTTT. J is TRBJ2-3 and V is TRBV5-1, with TRBD2 matching over 13 bases. The CDR3 extends over 16 amino acids. Per germline, CDR1 SGHRS and CDR2 YFSETQ. The ends lost 6 bases at V and 4 bases at J; junction bases unmatched: 8.

This chain joins TRBV9 and TRBJ2-1; D is possibly TRBD2 (6 bases). Germline-derived CDR1 and CDR2 are SGDLS and YYNGEE. V lost 0 bases and J 4 bases, leaving 11 bases between the germline ends. The CDR3 is 15 residues long. This chain's CDR3 is CASSVVTSKYNEQFF. In DNA, the CDR3 is TGTGCCAGCAGCGTAGTTACTAGCAAATACAATGAGCAGTTCTTC.

This clone has just a few counts. The chain links TRBV7-2 to TRBJ2-6, with D perhaps TRBD1 (6 bases). Germline V gives CDR1 SGHTA, CDR2 FQGNSA. This CDR3 has 15 residues. V lost 3 bases, J lost 10 bases, and 16 bases lay in between. CDR3 amino acids: CASSLRGYNSNVLTF. The CDR3 DNA is TGTGCCAGCAGCTTGAGGGGGTATAACTCGAACGTCCTGACTTTC.